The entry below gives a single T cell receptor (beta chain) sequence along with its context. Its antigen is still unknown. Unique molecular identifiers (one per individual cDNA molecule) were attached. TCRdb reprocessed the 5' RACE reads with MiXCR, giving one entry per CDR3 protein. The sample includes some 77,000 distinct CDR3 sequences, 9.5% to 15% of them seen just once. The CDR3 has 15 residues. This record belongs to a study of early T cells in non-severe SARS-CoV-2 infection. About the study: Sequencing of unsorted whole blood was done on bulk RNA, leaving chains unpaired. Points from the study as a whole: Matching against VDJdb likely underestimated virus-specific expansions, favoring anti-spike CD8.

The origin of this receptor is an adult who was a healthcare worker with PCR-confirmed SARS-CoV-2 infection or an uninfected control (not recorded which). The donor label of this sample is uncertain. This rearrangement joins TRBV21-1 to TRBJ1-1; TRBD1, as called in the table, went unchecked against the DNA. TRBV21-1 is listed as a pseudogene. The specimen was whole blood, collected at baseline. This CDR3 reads CVSSLRGFYSTEAFF. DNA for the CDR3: TGTGTCAGCAGCCTCAGGGGATTTTATTCCACTGAAGCTTTCTTT.